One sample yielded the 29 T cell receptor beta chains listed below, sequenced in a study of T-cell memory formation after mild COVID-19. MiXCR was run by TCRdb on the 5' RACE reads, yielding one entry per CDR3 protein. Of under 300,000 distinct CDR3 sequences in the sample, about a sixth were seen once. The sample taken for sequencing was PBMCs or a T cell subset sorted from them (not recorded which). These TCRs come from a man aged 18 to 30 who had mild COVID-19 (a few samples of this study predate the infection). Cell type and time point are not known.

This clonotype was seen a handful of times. The CDR3 region is CASSQDLTLREAFF. The CDR3 DNA is TGCGCCAGCAGCCAAGATCTAACCCTCCGTGAAGCTTTCTTT. This chain connects TRBV4-1 to TRBJ1-1; D call uncertain. The germline gives CDR1 MGHRA, CDR2 YSYEKL. V lost 0 bases, J lost 7 bases, and 12 bases lay in between. The CDR3 totals 14 residues.

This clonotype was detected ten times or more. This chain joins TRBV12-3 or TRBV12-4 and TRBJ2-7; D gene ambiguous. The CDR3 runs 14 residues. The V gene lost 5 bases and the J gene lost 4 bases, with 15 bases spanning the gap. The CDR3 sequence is CASSPFDVGYEQYF. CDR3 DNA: TGTGCCAGCAGTCCGTTCGACGTTGGGTACGAGCAGTACTTC.

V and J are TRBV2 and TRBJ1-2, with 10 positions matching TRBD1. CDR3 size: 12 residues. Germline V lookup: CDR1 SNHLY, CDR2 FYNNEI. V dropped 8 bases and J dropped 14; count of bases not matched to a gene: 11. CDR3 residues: CASDRQGADYTF. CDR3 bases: TGTGCCAGCGACCGACAGGGGGCGGATTATACCTTC.

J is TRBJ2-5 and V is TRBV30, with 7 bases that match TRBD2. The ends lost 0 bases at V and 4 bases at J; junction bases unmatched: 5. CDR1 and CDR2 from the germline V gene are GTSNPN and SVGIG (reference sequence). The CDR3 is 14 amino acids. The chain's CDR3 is CAWSVGRGLETQYF. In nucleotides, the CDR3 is TGTGCCTGGAGTGTGGGGAGGGGACTAGAGACCCAGTACTTC.

CDR3 sequence: CASSQRTRDATSTDTQYF. CDR3 DNA: TGCGCCAGCAGCCAAAGAACCCGGGACGCCACTAGCACAGATACGCAGTATTTT. This chain links TRBV4-1 with TRBJ2-3; D possibly matches TRBD1 or TRBD2 (5 bases each). Germline V gene sequence: CDR1 MGHRA, CDR2 YSYEKL. The V end lost 2 bases, the J end lost 0 bases, and 18 bases lay between the germline ends. The CDR3 is 18 amino acids.

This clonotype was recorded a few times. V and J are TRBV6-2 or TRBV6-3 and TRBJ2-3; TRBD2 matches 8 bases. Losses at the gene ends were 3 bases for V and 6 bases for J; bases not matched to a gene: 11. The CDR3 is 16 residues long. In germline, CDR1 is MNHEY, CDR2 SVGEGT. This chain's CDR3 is CASSYDDGGAMDTQYF. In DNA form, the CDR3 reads TGTGCCAGCAGTTATGATGACGGGGGGGCTATGGATACGCAGTATTTT.

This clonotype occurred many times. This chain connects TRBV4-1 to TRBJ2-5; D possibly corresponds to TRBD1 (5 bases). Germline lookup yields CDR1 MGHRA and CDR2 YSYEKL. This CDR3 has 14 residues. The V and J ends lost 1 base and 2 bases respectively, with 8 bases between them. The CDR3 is CASSQVRGQETQYF. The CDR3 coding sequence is TGCGCCAGCAGCCAAGTAAGGGGTCAAGAGACCCAGTACTTC.

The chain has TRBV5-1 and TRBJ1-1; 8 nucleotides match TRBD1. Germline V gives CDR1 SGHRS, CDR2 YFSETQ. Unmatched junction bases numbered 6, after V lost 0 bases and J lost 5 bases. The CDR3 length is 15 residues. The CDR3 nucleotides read TGCGCCAGCAGCTTGGCGGCAGGGGGCGAAACTGAAGCTTTCTTT. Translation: CASSLAAGGETEAFF.

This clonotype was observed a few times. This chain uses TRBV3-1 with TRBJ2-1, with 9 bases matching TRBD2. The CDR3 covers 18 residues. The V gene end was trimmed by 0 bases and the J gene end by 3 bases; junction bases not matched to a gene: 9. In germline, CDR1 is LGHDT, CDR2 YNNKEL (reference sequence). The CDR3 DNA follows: TGTGCCAGCAGCCAAGATCTCGGCCTAGCGGGGAGCTACAATGAGCAGTTCTTC. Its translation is CASSQDLGLAGSYNEQFF.

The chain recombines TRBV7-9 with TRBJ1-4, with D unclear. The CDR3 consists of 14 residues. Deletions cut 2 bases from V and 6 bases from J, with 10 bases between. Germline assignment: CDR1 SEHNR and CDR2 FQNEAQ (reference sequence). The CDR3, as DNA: TGTGCCAGCAGCTTAAACCAGGAGGATGAAAAACTGTTTTTT. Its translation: CASSLNQEDEKLFF.

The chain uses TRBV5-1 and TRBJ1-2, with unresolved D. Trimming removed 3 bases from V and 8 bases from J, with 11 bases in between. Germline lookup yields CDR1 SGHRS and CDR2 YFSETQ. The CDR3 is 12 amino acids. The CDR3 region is CASSSSSWGYTF. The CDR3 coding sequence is TGCGCCAGCAGCTCCTCCTCATGGGGCTACACCTTC.

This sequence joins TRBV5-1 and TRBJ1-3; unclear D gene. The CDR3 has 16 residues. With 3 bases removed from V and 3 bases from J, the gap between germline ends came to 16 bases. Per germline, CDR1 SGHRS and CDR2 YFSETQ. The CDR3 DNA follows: TGCGCCAGCAGCTCGGAGGTGGCCGTGGTTGGAAACACCATATATTTT. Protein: CASSSEVAVVGNTIYF.

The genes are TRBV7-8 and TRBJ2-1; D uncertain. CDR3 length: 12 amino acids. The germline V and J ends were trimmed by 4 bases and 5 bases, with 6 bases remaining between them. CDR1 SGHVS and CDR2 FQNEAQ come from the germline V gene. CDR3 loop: CASSSFNNEQFF. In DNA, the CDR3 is TGTGCCAGCAGCTCCTTTAACAATGAGCAGTTCTTC. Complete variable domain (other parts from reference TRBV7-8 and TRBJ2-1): GAGVSQSPRYKVAKRGQDVALRCDPISGHVSLFWYQQALGQGPEFLTYFQNEAQLDKSGLPSDRFFAERPEGSVSTLKIQRTQQEDSAVYLCASSSFNNEQFFGPGTRLTVL.

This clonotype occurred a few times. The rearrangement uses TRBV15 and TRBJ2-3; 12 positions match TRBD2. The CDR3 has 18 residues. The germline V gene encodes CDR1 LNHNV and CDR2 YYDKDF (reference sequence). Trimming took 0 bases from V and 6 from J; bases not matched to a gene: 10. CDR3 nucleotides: TGTGCCACCAGCAGAGATCCTAGCGGGGGGGCGGTAGGCGATACGCAGTATTTT. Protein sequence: CATSRDPSGGAVGDTQYF. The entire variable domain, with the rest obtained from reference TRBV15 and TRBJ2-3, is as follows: DAMVIQNPRYQVTQFGKPVTLSCSQTLNHNVMYWYQQKSSQAPKLLFHYYDKDFNNEADTPDNFQSRRPNTSFCFLDIRSPGLGDTAMYLCATSRDPSGGAVGDTQYFGPGTRLTVL.

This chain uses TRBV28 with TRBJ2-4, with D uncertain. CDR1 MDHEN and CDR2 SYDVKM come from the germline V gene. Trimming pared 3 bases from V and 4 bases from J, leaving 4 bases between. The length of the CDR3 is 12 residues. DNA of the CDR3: TGTGCCAGCAGTTTGGATAAAAACATTCAGTACTTC. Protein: CASSLDKNIQYF.

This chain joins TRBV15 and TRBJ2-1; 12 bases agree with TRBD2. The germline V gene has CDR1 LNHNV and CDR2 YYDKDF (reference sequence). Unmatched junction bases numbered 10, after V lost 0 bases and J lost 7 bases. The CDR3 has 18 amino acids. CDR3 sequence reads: CATSRERPSGGAGNEQFF. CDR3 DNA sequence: TGTGCCACCAGCAGAGAACGGCCTAGCGGGGGGGCGGGTAATGAGCAGTTCTTC.

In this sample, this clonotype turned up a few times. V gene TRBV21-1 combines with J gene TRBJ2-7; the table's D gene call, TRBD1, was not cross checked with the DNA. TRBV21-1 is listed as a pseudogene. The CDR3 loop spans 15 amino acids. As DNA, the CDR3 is TGTGCCAGCAGGACCGGGACAGATAGCTCCTACGAGCAGTACGTC. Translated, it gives CASRTGTDSSYEQYV.

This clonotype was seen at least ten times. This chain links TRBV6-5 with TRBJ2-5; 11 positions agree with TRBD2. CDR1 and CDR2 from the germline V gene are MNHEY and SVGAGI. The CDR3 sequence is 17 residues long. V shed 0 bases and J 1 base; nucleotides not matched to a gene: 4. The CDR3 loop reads CASSYSPTSGVQETQYF. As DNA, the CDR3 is TGTGCCAGCAGTTACTCTCCGACTAGCGGGGTCCAAGAGACCCAGTACTTC.

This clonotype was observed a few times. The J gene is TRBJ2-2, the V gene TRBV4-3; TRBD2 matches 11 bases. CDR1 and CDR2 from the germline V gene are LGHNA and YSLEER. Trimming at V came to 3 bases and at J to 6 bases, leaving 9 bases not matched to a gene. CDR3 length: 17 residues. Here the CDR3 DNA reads TGCGCCAGCAGCCACGATCTAGCGGGGGGCCTCCCCGGGGAGCTGTTTTTT. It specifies CASSHDLAGGLPGELFF.

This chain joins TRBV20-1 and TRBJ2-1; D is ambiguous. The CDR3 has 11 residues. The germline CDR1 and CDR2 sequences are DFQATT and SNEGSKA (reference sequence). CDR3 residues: CSASSYNEQFF. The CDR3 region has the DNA TGCAGCGCGAGCTCCTACAATGAGCAGTTCTTC.

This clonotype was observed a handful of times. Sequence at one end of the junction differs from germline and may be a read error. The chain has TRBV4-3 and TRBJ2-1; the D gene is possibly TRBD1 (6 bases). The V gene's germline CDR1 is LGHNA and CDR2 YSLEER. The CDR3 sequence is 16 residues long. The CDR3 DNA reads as TGCGCCAGCAGCCAAGATCGCAGGGGTACCCAGAATGAGCAGTCCTTC. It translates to CASSQDRRGTQNEQSF.

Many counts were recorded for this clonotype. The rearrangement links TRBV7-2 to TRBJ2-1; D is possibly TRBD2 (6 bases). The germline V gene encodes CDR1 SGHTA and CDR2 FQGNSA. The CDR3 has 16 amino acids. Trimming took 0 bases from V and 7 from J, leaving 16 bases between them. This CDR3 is CASSLARQAGRNEQFF. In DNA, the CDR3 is TGTGCCAGCAGCTTAGCAAGGCAGGCAGGGAGGAATGAGCAGTTCTTC.

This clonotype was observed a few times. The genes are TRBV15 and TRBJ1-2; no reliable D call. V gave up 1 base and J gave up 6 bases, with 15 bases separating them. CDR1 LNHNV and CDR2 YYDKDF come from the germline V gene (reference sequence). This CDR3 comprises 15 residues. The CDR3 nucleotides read TGTGCCACCAGCAGAGTCGTCGGCCCCTTAGATGGCTACACCTTC. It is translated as CATSRVVGPLDGYTF.

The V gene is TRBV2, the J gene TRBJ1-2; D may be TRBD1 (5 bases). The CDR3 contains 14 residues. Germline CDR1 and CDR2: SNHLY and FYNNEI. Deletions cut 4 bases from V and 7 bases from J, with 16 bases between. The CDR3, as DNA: TGTGCCAGCAGTGTAGAGTGGGGGGAGACTGGCTACACCTTC. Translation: CASSVEWGETGYTF. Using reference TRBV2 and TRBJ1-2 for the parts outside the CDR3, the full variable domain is EPEVTQTPSHQVTQMGQEVILRCVPISNHLYFYWYRQILGQKVEFLVSFYNNEISEKSEIFDDQFSVERPDGSNFTLKIRSTKLEDSAMYFCASSVEWGETGYTFGSGTRLTVV.

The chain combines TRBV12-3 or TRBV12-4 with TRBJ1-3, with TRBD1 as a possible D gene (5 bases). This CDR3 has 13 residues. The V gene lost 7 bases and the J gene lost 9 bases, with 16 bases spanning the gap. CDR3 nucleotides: TGTGCCAGCACCCCGGACACCTTAAGCACCATATATTTT. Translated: CASTPDTLSTIYF.

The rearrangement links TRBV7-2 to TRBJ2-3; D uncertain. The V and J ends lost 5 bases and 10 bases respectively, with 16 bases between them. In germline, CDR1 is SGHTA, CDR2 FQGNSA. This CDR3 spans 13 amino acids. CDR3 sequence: CASSGPAGRAQYF. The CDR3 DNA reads TGTGCCAGCAGCGGACCGGCTGGAAGGGCGCAGTATTTT.

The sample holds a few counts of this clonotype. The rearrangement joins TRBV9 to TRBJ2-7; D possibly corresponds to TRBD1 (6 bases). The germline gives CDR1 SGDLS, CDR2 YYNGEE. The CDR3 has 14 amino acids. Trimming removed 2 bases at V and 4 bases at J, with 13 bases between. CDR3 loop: CASSVSTGRYEQYF. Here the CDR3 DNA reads TGTGCCAGCAGCGTTTCGACAGGCCGATACGAGCAGTACTTC. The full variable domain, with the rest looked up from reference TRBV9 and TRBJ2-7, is DSGVTQTPKHLITATGQRVTLRCSPRSGDLSVYWYQQSLDQGLQFLIQYYNGEERAKGNILERFSAQQFPDLHSELNLSSLELGDSALYFCASSVSTGRYEQYFGPGTRLTVT.

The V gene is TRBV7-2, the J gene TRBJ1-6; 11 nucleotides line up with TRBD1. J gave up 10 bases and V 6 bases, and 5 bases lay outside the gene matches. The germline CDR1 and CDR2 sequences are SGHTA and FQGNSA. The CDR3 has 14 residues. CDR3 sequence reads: CASSLDRGPSPLHF. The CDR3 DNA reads TGTGCCAGCAGTCTGGACAGGGGGCCCTCACCCCTCCACTTT.

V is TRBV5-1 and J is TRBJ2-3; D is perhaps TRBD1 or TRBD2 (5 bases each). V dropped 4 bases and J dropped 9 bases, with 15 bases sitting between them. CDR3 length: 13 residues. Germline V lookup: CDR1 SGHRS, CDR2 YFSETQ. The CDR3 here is CASSPRAEGTQYF. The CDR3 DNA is TGCGCCAGCAGCCCTCGAGCCGAGGGGACGCAGTATTTT. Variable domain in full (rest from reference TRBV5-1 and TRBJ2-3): KAGVTQTPRYLIKTRGQQVTLSCSPISGHRSVSWYQQTPGQGLQFLFEYFSETQRNKGNFPGRFSGRQFSNSRSEMNVSTLELGDSALYLCASSPRAEGTQYFGPGTRLTVL.